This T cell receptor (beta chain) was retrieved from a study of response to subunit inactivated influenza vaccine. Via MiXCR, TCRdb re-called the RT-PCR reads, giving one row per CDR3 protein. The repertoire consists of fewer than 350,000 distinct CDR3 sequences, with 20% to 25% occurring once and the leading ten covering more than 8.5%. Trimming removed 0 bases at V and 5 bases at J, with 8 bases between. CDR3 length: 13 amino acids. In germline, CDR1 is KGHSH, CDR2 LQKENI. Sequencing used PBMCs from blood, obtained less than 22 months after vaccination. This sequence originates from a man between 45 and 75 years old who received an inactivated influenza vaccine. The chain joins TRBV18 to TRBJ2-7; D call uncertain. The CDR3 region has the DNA TGTGCCAGCTCACCACCTAACCGGGACGAGCAGTACTTC. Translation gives CASSPPNRDEQYF. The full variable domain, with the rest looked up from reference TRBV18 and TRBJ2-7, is NAGVMQNPRHLVRRRGQEARLRCSPMKGHSHVYWYRQLPEEGLKFMVYLQKENIIDESGMPKERFSAEFPKEGPSILRIQQVVRGDSAAYFCASSPPNRDEQYFGPGTRLTVT.